A selection of T cell receptor beta chains follows, all from one sample in a study of OX40 agonist ivuxolimab in advanced cancers. Data came from immunoSEQ multiplex PCR; TCRdb stores just in-frame clones and leaves some out. The table has around 88,000 clones, approximately 90% seen once. The sequences come from CD4+ or CD8+ T cells sorted from blood, collected in a trial of the OX40 agonist ivuxolimab. These receptors were collected from an adult with an advanced solid tumor such as melanoma, head and neck, liver or kidney cancer. Each CDR3 is given with its conserved first and last residue. A D gene is named only where the DNA matches it firmly. Clone sizes are given selectively: once, few, many, or a class where the clone is expanded.

cdr3_aa	cdr3_nt	cdr3_length	clone_size	v_call	j_call	d_call
CASSVDQDSYEQYF	TGTGCCAGCAGCGTAGATCAGGATTCCTACGAGCAGTACTTC	14	-	TRBV9	TRBJ2-7	-
CASSRGDTYEQYF	TGTGCCAGTAGTCGGGGGGATACCTACGAGCAGTACTTC	13	-	TRBV19	TRBJ2-7	TRBD2
CASMLLAGINEQYF	TGTGCCAGCATGCTTCTAGCGGGAATCAACGAGCAGTACTTC	14	-	TRBV6-1	TRBJ2-7	TRBD2
CASSLEGRGTDTQYF	TGTGCCAGCAGCTTAGAGGGGAGAGGCACAGATACGCAGTATTTT	15	-	TRBV7-9	TRBJ2-3	-
CASSAGTVNTEAFF	TGTGCCAGCAGTGCCGGGACGGTGAACACTGAAGCTTTCTTT	14	-	TRBV6-1	TRBJ1-1	-
CASSFRQGNEQYF	TGTGCCAGCAGTTTCCGGCAGGGTAACGAGCAGTACTTC	13	-	TRBV27	TRBJ2-7	-
CASQGRAGRYEQYF	TGTGCCTCCCAGGGAAGAGCAGGGCGGTACGAGCAGTACTTC	14	-	TRBV30	TRBJ2-7	-
CASSSPLAGRTGELFF	TGTGCCAGCAGCTCACCACTAGCGGGGCGCACCGGGGAGCTGTTTTTT	16	-	TRBV7-9	TRBJ2-2	TRBD2
CASSGTPQETQYF	TGCGCCAGCAGTGGGACACCTCAAGAGACCCAGTACTTC	13	-	TRBV10-1	TRBJ2-5	-
CARSPNFYSNQPQHF	TGTGCCAGAAGCCCTAACTTCTATAGCAATCAGCCCCAGCATTTT	15	-	TRBV5-3	TRBJ1-5	-
CAISRGDDEKLFF	TGTGCCATCAGTAGAGGGGACGATGAAAAACTGTTTTTT	13	-	TRBV10-3	TRBJ1-4	-
CASAGGVSTEAFF	TGCGCCAGCGCAGGGGGCGTAAGCACTGAAGCTTTCTTT	13	-	TRBV5-1	TRBJ1-1	TRBD1
CASSSIVSGELFF	TGTGCTAGCAGCTCTATCGTCTCCGGGGAGCTGTTTTTT	13	few	TRBV7-7	TRBJ2-2	-
CASSYRDLREETQYF	TGCGCCAGCAGCTACCGGGACCTCAGAGAAGAGACCCAGTACTTC	15	-	TRBV4-1	TRBJ2-5	-
CASRLQGSSTEAFF	TGTGCCAGCAGGTTACAGGGCAGTAGCACTGAAGCTTTCTTT	14	-	TRBV7-3	TRBJ1-1	-
CASSFQGEGDTQYF	TGCGCCAGCAGCTTCCAGGGGGAGGGAGATACGCAGTATTTT	14	-	TRBV5-1	TRBJ2-3	-
CSVADGSYEQYF	TGCAGCGTTGCGGACGGCTCCTACGAGCAGTACTTC	12	-	TRBV29-1	TRBJ2-7	-
CASSLGRGLDTQYF	TGCGCCAGCAGCTTGGGTCGGGGGCTGGATACGCAGTATTTT	14	once	TRBV5-1	TRBJ2-3	-
CASSTTGRPMNTEAFF	TGTGCCAGCAGCACAACGGGCAGGCCCATGAACACTGAAGCTTTCTTT	16	-	TRBV7-9	TRBJ1-1	-
CASSYSTGTNTEAFF	TGCGCCAGCAGCTATTCGACAGGAACGAACACTGAAGCTTTCTTT	15	-	TRBV5-1	TRBJ1-1	-
CASSGYSHGIAKNIQYF	TGTGCCAGCAGTGGGTACAGCCACGGCATAGCCAAAAACATTCAGTACTTC	17	-	TRBV2	TRBJ2-4	-
CASSQVRLAGGDEQFF	TGTGCCAGCAGCCAAGTGCGACTAGCGGGGGGTGATGAGCAGTTCTTC	16	-	TRBV7-9	TRBJ2-1	TRBD2
CASSAHFAGPNNEQFF	TGTGCCAGCAGCGCCCACTTTGCCGGGCCTAACAATGAGCAGTTCTTC	16	-	TRBV4-2	TRBJ2-1	-
CATNRDGYTF	TGTGCCACCAACAGGGATGGCTACACCTTC	10	-	TRBV6-5	TRBJ1-2	-
CASRSGYLTGELFF	TGTGCCAGCAGGAGCGGGTACCTCACCGGGGAGCTGTTTTTT	14	once	TRBV6-5	TRBJ2-2	-
CASRQGEDEKLFF	TGTGCCAGCAGACAGGGAGAGGATGAAAAACTGTTTTTT	13	-	TRBV2	TRBJ1-4	-
CASSLFGTGNYEQYF	TGTGCCAGCAGCTTATTCGGGACAGGGAACTACGAGCAGTACTTC	15	-	TRBV5-4	TRBJ2-7	TRBD1
CASSFTISSYNEQFF	TGTGCCAGCAGTTTTACCATTAGCTCCTACAATGAGCAGTTCTTC	15	-	TRBV6-5	TRBJ2-1	-
CASSPKETQYF	TGTGCCAGCTCACCCAAAGAGACCCAGTACTTC	11	-	TRBV18	TRBJ2-5	-